The 5 T cell receptor beta chains below were found in one sample sequenced in a study of early T cells in non-severe SARS-CoV-2 infection. TCRdb re-derived calls from the 5' RACE reads in MiXCR, one entry per CDR3 protein. The data show approximately 110,000 distinct CDR3 sequences, about 15% seen once. Sequencing was performed on whole blood. The receptors derive from an adult who was a healthcare worker with PCR-confirmed SARS-CoV-2 infection or an uninfected control (not recorded which).

The V gene is TRBV2, the J gene TRBJ2-7; D gene ambiguous. V lost 2 bases and J lost 3, with 5 bases in between. Germline V lookup: CDR1 SNHLY, CDR2 FYNNEI. The CDR3 runs 12 residues. CDR3 coding DNA: TGTGCCAGCAGTGAAAGGAGCTACGAGCAGTACTTC. Its translation is CASSERSYEQYF.

This clonotype was picked up a small number of times. The chain has TRBV3-1 and TRBJ2-2; D uncertain. This CDR3 contains 15 residues. The germline gives CDR1 LGHDT, CDR2 YNNKEL (reference sequence). V gave up 4 bases and J gave up 4 bases, with 13 bases separating them. In DNA form, the CDR3 reads TGTGCCAGCAGCCCTCAGAGCGCCCTCACCGGGGAGCTGTTTTTT. This translates into CASSPQSALTGELFF.

The chain recombines TRBV30 with TRBJ1-5, with 8 bases that match TRBD1. V was pared by 5 bases and J by 6 bases, with 6 bases of the junction left unmatched. The CDR3 runs 13 residues. The germline CDR1 and CDR2 sequences are GTSNPN and SVGIG (reference sequence). For the CDR3, the DNA is TGTGCCTGGGGGGACAGGCGAGGTCAGCCCCAGCATTTT. Residues: CAWGDRRGQPQHF.

This clonotype has only a few counts. The rearrangement links TRBV10-3 to TRBJ1-1, with D uncertain. Germline V gene lookup returns CDR1 ENHRY and CDR2 SYGVKD. This CDR3 comprises 12 residues. Trimming shortened V by 7 bases and J by 0 bases, and 6 bases separated the two germline ends. CDR3 in DNA: TGTGCCATCAAATCGTTGAACACTGAAGCTTTCTTT. Encoded protein: CAIKSLNTEAFF.

This chain connects TRBV7-8 to TRBJ2-1; perhaps TRBD2 as D (5 bases). V dropped 1 base and J dropped 8 bases, with 12 bases sitting between them. The CDR3 is 14 amino acids. CDR1 is SGHVS, CDR2 FQNEAQ, per germline. Here the CDR3 reads CASSLVRGQYEQFF. DNA for the CDR3: TGTGCCAGCAGCTTAGTTCGGGGTCAATATGAGCAGTTCTTC.